A selection of T cell receptor beta chains follows, all from one sample in a study of blood T cell repertoires in COVID-19. Profiling relied on immunoSEQ multiplex PCR, and the TCRdb table lists in-frame clones only, not all of them. The sample holds 170,000 or so clones; about 86% are singletons and the top ten take 5.5% to 7%. Sequencing input: peripheral blood. The receptors were sampled from a man aged 50 to 60 with active or convalescent COVID-19. Both conserved end residues are part of each CDR3. D genes are given only for firm matches. Clone size appears in some rows only: once, few, many, or a class for an expanded clone.

d_gene	v_gene	abundance	j_gene	CDR3nt	CDR3aa
NA	TRBV4-3	NA	TRBJ2-7	TGCGCCAGCAGCCAGGGTATACGGACTGAGGTCTACGAGCAGTACTTC	CASSQGIRTEVYEQYF
NA	TRBV7-8	NA	TRBJ2-7	TGTGCCAGCAGCTTAGACAGACCGACCTACGAGCAGTACTTC	CASSLDRPTYEQYF
TRBD1	TRBV18	NA	TRBJ1-4	TGTGCCAGCAACCCGGGACAGGGGAATGAAAAACTGTTTTTT	CASNPGQGNEKLFF
NA	TRBV5-1	many	TRBJ1-1	TGCGCCAGCAGCTTAGGAGTGAACTTGAACACTGAAGCTTTCTTT	CASSLGVNLNTEAFF
NA	TRBV29-1	few	TRBJ1-1	TGCAGCGTTGAAGAACAGGTTGTAGCTTTCTTT	CSVEEQVVAFF
TRBD1	TRBV5-1	NA	TRBJ2-7	TGCGCCAGCAGCGTGTCGCCGGGACAGGGCTCCTACGAGCAGTACTTC	CASSVSPGQGSYEQYF
NA	TRBV7-2	few	TRBJ2-3	TGTGCCAGCAGCTTAGACAACACAGATACGCAGTATTTT	CASSLDNTDTQYF
TRBD2	TRBV4-3	NA	TRBJ2-3	TGCGCCAGCAGCCACGTAACTAGCGGCACAGATACGCAGTATTTT	CASSHVTSGTDTQYF
TRBD2	TRBV24-1	NA	TRBJ2-1	TGTGCCACCAGTGATTTGACGTCGGAGCGGGGAGACAATGAGCAGTTCTTC	CATSDLTSERGDNEQFF
NA	TRBV19	few	TRBJ2-2	TGTGCCAGTAGTAGGGCAGTAAACACCGGGGAGCTGTTTTTT	CASSRAVNTGELFF
NA	TRBV7-8	NA	TRBJ2-2	TGTGCCAGCAGCTCCGCATTGTTTGCGGGGGAGCTGTTTTTT	CASSSALFAGELFF
NA	TRBV15	NA	TRBJ2-3	TGTGCCACCAGCGCTTACGCGGGACCCATCTTTAGCACAGATACGCAGTATTTT	CATSAYAGPIFSTDTQYF
TRBD1	TRBV5-6	once	TRBJ1-6	TGTGCCAGCAGCCTGACAGGGCAGACTCATAATTCACCCCTCCACTTT	CASSLTGQTHNSPLHF
NA	TRBV6-2/TRBV6-3	once	TRBJ2-3	TGTGCCAGCAGTTACTCGAGGTCAAGGGCGGCGGGGCTCACAGATACGCAGTATTTT	CASSYSRSRAAGLTDTQYF
NA	TRBV9	NA	TRBJ1-5	TGTGCCAGCAGTGTCTCTGGGGGCAATAATCAGCCCCAGCATTTT	CASSVSGGNNQPQHF
TRBD1	TRBV5-1	NA	TRBJ1-4	TGCGCCAGCAGCTTGGCCGGGACAGGGGTCGGTGAAAAACTGTTTTTT	CASSLAGTGVGEKLFF
NA	TRBV20-1	few	TRBJ2-7	TGCAGTGCCCTAGCTTGGGCCGAGCAGTACTTC	CSALAWAEQYF
TRBD2	TRBV11-2	NA	TRBJ2-1	TGTGCCAGCAGCAGCCGCCGCAGCGGGGTCTCCTACAATGAGCAGTTCTTC	CASSSRRSGVSYNEQFF
NA	TRBV7-2	NA	TRBJ1-1	TGTGCCAGCAGCTTAGAGGGCGGGGAACCTGAAGCTTTCTTT	CASSLEGGEPEAFF
TRBD2	TRBV27	NA	TRBJ2-7	TGTGCCAGCAGTTTAAGGTCTAGCGGGGACTACGAGCAGTACTTC	CASSLRSSGDYEQYF
NA	TRBV5-1	few	TRBJ2-2	TGCGCCAGCAGCTTGGGCAGGGGCATAAACACCGGGGAGCTGTTTTTT	CASSLGRGINTGELFF
NA	TRBV9	NA	TRBJ1-6	TGTGCCAGCAGCGGACACAGTAATTCACCCCTCCACTTT	CASSGHSNSPLHF
TRBD1	TRBV6-2/TRBV6-3	few	TRBJ1-5	TGTGCCAGCAGTTACTACCTCGGACAGGCTAGCAATCAGCCCCAGCATTTT	CASSYYLGQASNQPQHF